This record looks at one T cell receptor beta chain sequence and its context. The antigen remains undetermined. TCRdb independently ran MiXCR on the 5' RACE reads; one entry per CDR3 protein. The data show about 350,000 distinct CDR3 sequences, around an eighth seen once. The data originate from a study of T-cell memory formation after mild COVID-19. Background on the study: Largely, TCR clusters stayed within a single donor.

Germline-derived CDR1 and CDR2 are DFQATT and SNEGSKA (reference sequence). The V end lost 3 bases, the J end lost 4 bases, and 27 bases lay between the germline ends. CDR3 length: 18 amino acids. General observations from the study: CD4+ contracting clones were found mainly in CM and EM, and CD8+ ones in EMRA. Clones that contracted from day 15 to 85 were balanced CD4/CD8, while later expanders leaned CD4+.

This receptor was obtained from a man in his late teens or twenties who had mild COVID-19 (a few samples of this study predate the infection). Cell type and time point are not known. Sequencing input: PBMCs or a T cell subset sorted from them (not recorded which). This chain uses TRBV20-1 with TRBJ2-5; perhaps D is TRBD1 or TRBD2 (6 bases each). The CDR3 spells CSARARFGKYGGPETQYF. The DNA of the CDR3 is TGCAGTGCTAGGGCGAGGTTTGGGAAGTACGGGGGCCCAGAGACCCAGTACTTC.